This paragraph reports one T cell receptor (beta chain). The entry originates in a study of T cell changes during pregnancy in multiple sclerosis. Sequenced by immunoSEQ multiplex PCR; TCRdb stores in-frame clones only, minus some. The sample includes 48,000 or so clones, approximately 88% of them seen just once. The input for sequencing was CD4+ T cells from peripheral blood mononuclear cells, taken in the second trimester of pregnancy. This TCR derives from a female donor with multiple sclerosis, enrolled in a pregnancy study.

CDR3 bases: TGTGCCATCAGTGTAGGCCGGGATAACACTGAAGCTTTCTTT. Encoded protein: CAISVGRDNTEAFF. This sequence joins TRBV10-3 and TRBJ1-1, with D unresolved. The germline V gene has CDR1 ENHRY and CDR2 SYGVKD. Trimming removed 4 bases at V and 2 bases at J, with 11 bases between. The CDR3 length is 14 residues.